Following are 25 T cell receptor beta chains from one sample sequenced in a study of early T cells in non-severe SARS-CoV-2 infection. TCRdb passed the 5' RACE reads through MiXCR, listing each CDR3 protein once. The sample contains about 77,000 distinct CDR3 sequences, roughly a sixth of which appear only once. The sample comprised whole blood. These receptors were collected from an adult who was a healthcare worker with PCR-confirmed SARS-CoV-2 infection or an uninfected control (not recorded which).

The CDR3 coding sequence is TGTGCCAGCAGCCGGGGACAGGGGTTGAATCAGCCCCAGCATTTT. This translates into CASSRGQGLNQPQHF. V gene TRBV7-9 combines with J gene TRBJ1-5; 10 bases agree with TRBD1. This CDR3 spans 15 amino acids. Trimming cost V 5 bases and J 4 bases; bases outside gene matches: 5. Germline CDR1 and CDR2: SEHNR and FQNEAQ (reference sequence).

This clonotype was found a few times. The CDR3 sequence is CASSRGRGPRETQYF. Written as DNA, the CDR3 is TGTGCCAGCAGCCGCGGGAGGGGGCCTCGAGAGACCCAGTACTTC. V usage is TRBV11-1 and J usage is TRBJ2-5, with TRBD2 identical over 9 bases. V lost 5 bases to trimming and J lost 4 bases; unmatched junction nucleotides: 8. Germline lookup yields CDR1 SGHAT and CDR2 FQDESV (reference sequence). CDR3 length: 15 amino acids. Supplemented by reference TRBV11-1 and TRBJ2-5, the full variable domain reads EAEVAQSPRYKITEKSQAVAFWCDPISGHATLYWYRQILGQGPELLVQFQDESVVDDSQLPKDRFSAERLKGVDSTLKIQPAELGDSAMYLCASSRGRGPRETQYFGPGTRLLVL.

Ten or more counts support this clonotype. The chain recombines TRBV11-2 with TRBJ2-7; 7 positions match TRBD1. The CDR3 covers 17 residues. Unmatched junction bases numbered 13, after V lost 5 bases and J lost 0 bases. Germline CDR1 reads SGHAT; CDR2 reads FQNNGV. The CDR3 spells CASSPPPGQLSSYEQYF. The CDR3 DNA follows: TGTGCCAGCAGCCCGCCCCCGGGACAGCTTAGCTCCTACGAGCAGTACTTC.

The table lists this clonotype with many counts. J is TRBJ2-7 and V is TRBV27; perhaps TRBD2 as D (6 bases). Trimming removed 4 bases at V and 4 bases at J, with 11 bases between. The length of the CDR3 is 13 residues. Germline CDR1 is MNHEY and CDR2 is SMNVEV (reference sequence). The CDR3 protein is CASSYRESYEQYF. The CDR3 DNA reads TGTGCCAGCAGTTACCGGGAGTCTTACGAGCAGTACTTC.

This clonotype occurred a few times. CDR3 nucleotides: TGCGCCAGCAGCTTGATACCGGCGATGAGTGAGCAGTTCTTC. Translation gives CASSLIPAMSEQFF. The chain recombines TRBV5-1 with TRBJ2-1; the D is unclear. The CDR3 is 14 residues long. The V end lost 1 base, the J end lost 9 bases, and 14 bases lay between the germline ends. Germline assignment: CDR1 SGHRS and CDR2 YFSETQ.

This clonotype was counted ten times or more. The chain links TRBV28 to TRBJ2-7; D call uncertain. Germline V gene lookup returns CDR1 MDHEN and CDR2 SYDVKM. The CDR3 has 13 residues. The V and J ends lost 8 bases and 0 bases respectively, with 11 bases between them. The CDR3: CASVSLSSYEQYF. The CDR3 coding sequence is TGTGCCAGCGTGAGCCTTAGCTCCTACGAGCAGTACTTC.

The V gene is TRBV4-1, the J gene TRBJ1-2; D gene ambiguous. Trimming left V 0 bases short and J 4 bases short, with 9 bases between. The CDR3 consists of 14 residues. Germline V gene lookup returns CDR1 MGHRA and CDR2 YSYEKL. Here the CDR3 reads CASSQDGRIYGYTF. CDR3 DNA: TGCGCCAGCAGCCAAGATGGACGGATCTATGGCTACACCTTC.

The V gene is TRBV10-3, the J gene TRBJ2-1; 7 bases line up with TRBD2. Unmatched junction bases numbered 5, after V lost 4 bases and J lost 2 bases. The germline CDR1 and CDR2 sequences are ENHRY and SYGVKD. The CDR3 length is 15 residues. CDR3 sequence: CAISVTSDPYNEQFF. The DNA of the CDR3 is TGTGCCATCAGTGTCACTAGCGACCCCTACAATGAGCAGTTCTTC.

The sample holds one count of this clonotype. This rearrangement joins TRBV2 to TRBJ2-2, with 7 bases identical to TRBD2. Trimming at V came to 6 bases and at J to 5 bases, leaving 6 bases not matched to a gene. CDR1 is SNHLY and CDR2 is FYNNEI in the germline V gene. This CDR3 comprises 14 residues. The CDR3 nucleotides read TGTGCCAGCAGCCCTAGACTAGCAACCGGGGAGCTGTTTTTT. Residues: CASSPRLATGELFF. Combining the CDR3 with reference TRBV2 and TRBJ2-2 gives the whole variable domain EPEVTQTPSHQVTQMGQEVILRCVPISNHLYFYWYRQILGQKVEFLVSFYNNEISEKSEIFDDQFSVERPDGSNFTLKIRSTKLEDSAMYFCASSPRLATGELFFGEGSRLTVL.

The sample holds many counts of this clonotype. V is TRBV3-1 and J is TRBJ2-1; D remains unclear. Germline CDR1 and CDR2: LGHDT and YNNKEL (reference sequence). CDR3 length equals 12 residues. The ends were cut back, 2 bases at V and 7 bases at J, with 6 bases in the middle. The CDR3 DNA reads TGTGCCAGCAGCCAATATTCAAATGAGCAGTTCTTC. It specifies CASSQYSNEQFF.

V and J are TRBV11-3 and TRBJ2-7, with 12 nucleotides matching TRBD1. Germline trimming cut 2 bases from V and 4 bases from J; bases unmatched to any gene: 6. Germline V gene lookup returns CDR1 SGHNT and CDR2 YENEEA. The CDR3 contains 16 residues. Written as DNA, the CDR3 is TGTGCCAGCAGCTTAACCGGGACAGGGGGCTCATACGAGCAGTACTTC. This gives the protein CASSLTGTGGSYEQYF.

Only a few counts were recorded for this clonotype. The chain joins TRBV11-2 to TRBJ2-5; D might be TRBD1 (5 bases). CDR1 SGHAT and CDR2 FQNNGV come from the germline V gene. V was cut by 5 bases and J by 3 bases, with 16 bases left in between. The CDR3 has 15 residues. CDR3 sequence: CASSEIPTEKETQYF. CDR3 coding DNA: TGTGCCAGCAGCGAGATCCCGACAGAAAAAGAGACCCAGTACTTC.

This clonotype was counted a few times. The CDR3 sequence: CASSLARTSGGEDEQFF. In DNA, the CDR3 is TGTGCCAGCAGCTTAGCCCGAACTAGCGGGGGGGAGGATGAGCAGTTCTTC. The J gene is TRBJ2-1, the V gene TRBV7-9; 13 bases align to TRBD2. Germline trimming cut 0 bases from V and 8 bases from J; bases unmatched to any gene: 7. CDR3 length equals 17 residues. Per the germline V gene, CDR1 is SEHNR and CDR2 is FQNEAQ (reference sequence).

This chain uses TRBV6-6 with TRBJ2-7, with D uncertain. The CDR3 spans 13 residues. CDR1 is MNHNY, CDR2 SVGAGI, per germline (reference sequence). Trimming took off 2 bases at V and 4 bases at J, with 9 bases between the two ends. CDR3 in amino acids: CASSYDRVYEQYF. The CDR3 DNA sequence: TGTGCCAGCAGTTACGATCGGGTGTACGAGCAGTACTTC.

V is TRBV6-5 and J is TRBJ2-2; D might be TRBD1 (6 bases). The V gene's germline CDR1 is MNHEY and CDR2 SVGAGI. The CDR3 has 12 residues. This CDR3 is CGTVSGTGELFF. In DNA form, the CDR3 reads TGTGGGACAGTGAGCGGCACCGGGGAGCTGTTTTTT.

This clonotype was counted ten times or more. The chain combines TRBV18 with TRBJ2-5; D is undetermined. Germline values: CDR1 KGHSH, CDR2 LQKENI. There are 12 residues in the CDR3. V dropped 2 bases and J dropped 2 bases, with 3 bases sitting between them. The CDR3 region is CASSPGQETQYF. DNA of the CDR3: TGTGCCAGCTCACCAGGGCAAGAGACCCAGTACTTC.

The gene calls are TRBV12-3 or TRBV12-4 and TRBJ1-2; unclear D gene. The V end was cut by 2 bases, the J end by 7 bases, with 14 bases between. The CDR3 loop spans 14 amino acids. This chain's CDR3 is CASSLWSEGSGYTF. The CDR3 DNA sequence: TGTGCCAGCAGTTTATGGTCAGAGGGTAGTGGCTACACCTTC.

This clonotype occurred a few times. The chain uses TRBV5-1 and TRBJ2-1; 7 bases are shared with TRBD2. The CDR3 consists of 16 residues. The J segment lost 3 bases and the V segment lost 3 bases, leaving 9 bases of the junction unmatched. CDR1 and CDR2 (germline): SGHRS, YFSETQ. The CDR3 nucleotides read TGCGCCAGCAGCTCCCGCACTAGCGTTTTCTACAATGAGCAGTTCTTC. It yields the protein CASSSRTSVFYNEQFF.

This clonotype was recorded at least ten times. The rearrangement links TRBV20-1 to TRBJ1-2; D is perhaps TRBD1 (5 bases). The CDR3 has 15 amino acids. Germline-derived CDR1 and CDR2 are DFQATT and SNEGSKA (reference sequence). The V gene lost 1 base and the J gene lost 6 bases, with 18 bases spanning the gap. In DNA, the CDR3 is TGCAGTGCTAGAGTCTCCTTCAGGGATCTGAATGGCTACACCTTC. Its translation: CSARVSFRDLNGYTF.

This sequence joins TRBV15 and TRBJ2-5, with TRBD1 matching over 11 bases. CDR1 and CDR2 from the germline V gene are LNHNV and YYDKDF (reference sequence). V trimming: 6 bases; J trimming: 3 bases; junction bases outside the gene matches: 15. This CDR3 has 18 amino acids. The CDR3 here is CATRRIWTGGSSKETQYF. In nucleotides, the CDR3 is TGTGCCACCAGAAGAATCTGGACAGGGGGCTCCTCGAAAGAGACCCAGTACTTC.

There are a few counts of this clonotype. The gene calls are TRBV27 and TRBJ2-3, with 7 bases lining up with TRBD2. CDR3 size: 13 residues. J gave up 5 bases and V 7 bases, and 6 bases lay outside the gene matches. Germline assignment: CDR1 MNHEY and CDR2 SMNVEV (reference sequence). The CDR3 reads CASKNAGEDTQYF. CDR3 DNA sequence: TGTGCCAGCAAAAACGCGGGAGAAGATACGCAGTATTTT.

This clonotype was observed at least ten times. The chain combines TRBV5-1 with TRBJ2-2, with TRBD2 matching over 13 bases. J gave up 4 bases and V 4 bases, and 7 bases lay outside the gene matches. The CDR3 totals 17 residues. Germline V CDR1 and CDR2: SGHRS, YFSETQ. The CDR3 protein is CASSQPGLAGTTGELFF. CDR3 DNA sequence: TGCGCCAGCAGCCAGCCGGGACTAGCGGGAACCACCGGGGAGCTGTTTTTT.

In its sample, this clonotype was seen a few times. The chain employs TRBV11-3 and TRBJ2-7; D is unresolved. Trimming shortened V by 9 bases and J by 0 bases, and 9 bases separated the two germline ends. This CDR3 has 12 residues. Germline-derived CDR1 and CDR2 are SGHNT and YENEEA. The CDR3 nucleotides are TGTGCCAGTGGACGTAGCTCCTACGAGCAGTACTTC. Its protein is CASGRSSYEQYF. Using reference TRBV11-3 and TRBJ2-7 for the parts outside the CDR3, the full variable domain is EAGVVQSPRYKIIEKKQPVAFWCNPISGHNTLYWYLQNLGQGPELLIRYENEEAVDDSQLPKDRFSAERLKGVDSTLKIQPAELGDSAVYLCASGRSSYEQYFGPGTRLTVT.

This chain links TRBV28 with TRBJ1-6; 8 bases agree with TRBD1. V dropped 3 bases and J dropped 9; count of bases not matched to a gene: 7. The CDR3 loop spans 15 amino acids. Germline CDR1 and CDR2: MDHEN and SYDVKM. The CDR3: CASSLVDRDFSPLHF. CDR3 nucleotide sequence: TGTGCCAGCAGTTTGGTGGACAGGGATTTTTCACCCCTCCACTTT.

V and J are TRBV4-1 and TRBJ2-1; 11 bases map to TRBD2. Germline V gene sequence: CDR1 MGHRA, CDR2 YSYEKL. V lost 1 base and J lost 5; bases outside the gene matches: 7. The CDR3 has 17 residues. CDR3 sequence (DNA): TGCGCCAGCAGCCAAGTACGGGCGACTAGCGGGAACAATGAGCAGTTCTTC. Its translation: CASSQVRATSGNNEQFF.